This T cell receptor beta chain derives from a study of identical twins. There are a few counts of this clonotype. TCRdb analysed the 5' RACE reads with MiXCR anew, one entry per CDR3 protein. The sample contains 1.5 million to 2 million distinct CDR3 sequences, about 32% of which appear only once. Sequences were obtained from cord blood. The TCR comes from a newborn girl in good health.

CDR3 sequence reads: CASSYSIAQNLEKLFF. In nucleotides, the CDR3 is TGTGCCAGCAGTTACTCGATAGCCCAGAACCTTGAAAAACTGTTTTTT. The V and J genes are TRBV6-6 and TRBJ1-4; D is undetermined. This CDR3 comprises 16 residues. From germline, CDR1 is MNHNY and CDR2 SVGAGI (reference sequence). Deletions cut 0 bases from V and 7 bases from J, with 15 bases between.